This T cell receptor beta chain was recovered during a study of blood T cell repertoires in COVID-19. Clones were sequenced by immunoSEQ multiplex PCR, and TCRdb holds only the in-frame ones, with some missing. The repertoire includes more than 250,000 clones, 88% of them detected once, and about 1.2% sits in the top ten. Material for sequencing was PBMCs or T cells enriched from blood (not recorded which). The TCR originated in a woman aged 40 to 50 with acute COVID-19.

In nucleotides, the CDR3 is TGTGCCAGCAGCCAGACACGCGCCACTGAAGCTTTCTTT. It specifies CASSQTRATEAFF. V usage is TRBV14 and J usage is TRBJ1-1; D gene uncertain. CDR1 is SGHDN, CDR2 FVKESK, per germline. V lost 3 bases to trimming and J lost 4 bases, with 9 bases between them. The CDR3 has 13 amino acids.